Each of the 29 T cell receptor beta chains below was sequenced from the same sample in a study of blood T cell repertoires in COVID-19. Only in-frame clones appear in the TCRdb table, and some are missing; sequencing was by immunoSEQ multiplex PCR. The repertoire holds some 190,000 clones, with approximately 86% as singletons. Material for sequencing was PBMCs or T cells enriched from blood (not recorded which). Source of these receptors: a woman between 40 and 50 years old in a cohort exposed to, infected with or recovered from COVID-19 (not recorded which).

This chain joins TRBV5-8 and TRBJ1-1; 7 positions agree with TRBD1. Germline CDR1 and CDR2: SGHTS and YDEGEE. V was pared by 4 bases and J by 1 base, with 4 bases of the junction left unmatched. The CDR3 consists of 14 residues. This CDR3 reads CASSKGQKNTEAFF. The CDR3 DNA reads as TGTGCCAGCAGCAAGGGACAGAAGAACACTGAAGCTTTCTTT.

The chain uses TRBV29-1 and TRBJ1-4, with D possibly being TRBD1 (5 bases). Trimming left V 3 bases short and J 6 bases short, with 14 bases between. The CDR3 covers 14 residues. Germline V CDR1 and CDR2: SQVTM, ANQGSEA. CDR3 nucleotides: TGCAGCGTTGACGGAGGGGTAGGAGATGAAAAACTGTTTTTT. Its protein is CSVDGGVGDEKLFF.

The chain uses TRBV6-5 and TRBJ1-4; 10 nucleotides match TRBD1. This CDR3 is 15 amino acids long. The trim removed 6 bases at V and 6 bases at J, leaving 7 bases unmatched. Germline CDR1 MNHEY, CDR2 SVGAGI. This CDR3 is CASRDRGEGYEKLFF. DNA for the CDR3: TGTGCCAGCAGGGACAGGGGGGAGGGTTATGAAAAACTGTTTTTT.

This clone was seen just once. The chain combines TRBV10-3 with TRBJ2-5, with 11 bases that match TRBD2. Germline V gene data show CDR1 as ENHRY and CDR2 as SYGVKD. CDR3 length equals 16 residues. Losses at the gene ends were 3 bases for V and 2 bases for J; bases not matched to a gene: 5. CDR3 sequence reads: CAISEGLAGRQETQYF. CDR3 bases: TGTGCCATCAGTGAAGGACTAGCGGGCCGTCAAGAGACCCAGTACTTC.

The rearrangement joins TRBV29-1 to TRBJ2-7; 7 nucleotides line up with TRBD2. J was trimmed by 7 bases and V by 6 bases; bases with no gene match: 15. The CDR3 is 14 residues long. Germline V lookup: CDR1 SQVTM, CDR2 ANQGSEA. CDR3 sequence reads: CSVEGGGVDGEQYF. In DNA form, the CDR3 reads TGCAGCGTCGAGGGCGGGGGAGTCGACGGAGAGCAGTACTTC.

The CDR3 region is CASSEERDYLENEQFF. CDR3 DNA: TGTGCCAGCAGTGAAGAAAGGGACTACCTTGAAAATGAGCAGTTCTTC. V and J are TRBV2 and TRBJ2-1; 7 nucleotides agree with TRBD2. V lost 1 base to trimming and J lost 7 bases; unmatched junction nucleotides: 10. The CDR3 extends over 16 amino acids. Per the germline V gene, CDR1 is SNHLY and CDR2 is FYNNEI.

The chain uses TRBV9 and TRBJ1-2; tentatively, D is TRBD1 (6 bases). Germline CDR1 reads SGDLS; CDR2 reads YYNGEE. Trimming left V 0 bases short and J 6 bases short, with 12 bases between. This CDR3 has 14 residues. CDR3 loop: CASSVGGQGNGYTF. DNA for the CDR3: TGTGCCAGCAGCGTAGGGGGGCAGGGCAATGGCTACACCTTC.

This clone came up once. The chain employs TRBV4-1 and TRBJ1-1, with 8 bases matching TRBD1. Trimming cost V 5 bases and J 4 bases; bases outside gene matches: 9. The V gene's germline CDR1 is MGHRA and CDR2 YSYEKL. The CDR3 runs 15 residues. The CDR3 DNA sequence: TGCGCCAGCAGCGTCAGACAGGGGCCGGGCACTGAAGCTTTCTTT. As protein: CASSVRQGPGTEAFF.

This clone was observed once. The genes are TRBV4-1 and TRBJ1-5; possibly TRBD1 for D (5 bases). The CDR3 contains 15 residues. CDR1 MGHRA and CDR2 YSYEKL come from the germline V gene. Trimming took off 3 bases at V and 4 bases at J, with 13 bases between the two ends. The CDR3 sequence is CASSHLDGGNQPQHF. The CDR3 DNA reads as TGCGCCAGCAGCCACCTAGACGGGGGAAATCAGCCCCAGCATTTT.

The chain couples TRBV27 to TRBJ2-7; 8 bases fit TRBD2. Germline V gene data show CDR1 as MNHEY and CDR2 as SMNVEV (reference sequence). Trimming at V came to 4 bases and at J to 2 bases, leaving 10 bases not matched to a gene. CDR3 length equals 16 residues. CDR3 nucleotides: TGTGCCAGCAGTTCTTTCTACTCGGGGGGGCCCTACGAGCAGTACTTC. This translates into CASSSFYSGGPYEQYF.

This clone was picked up a small number of times. The CDR3 DNA follows: TGTGCCAGCAGTGAATGGACAGGTAGCTCCTACGAGCAGTACTTC. Its protein product is CASSEWTGSSYEQYF. The chain links TRBV2 to TRBJ2-7; 7 nucleotides agree with TRBD1. The CDR3 extends over 15 amino acids. V lost 2 bases, J lost 0 bases, and 4 bases stayed unmatched. Germline loops: CDR1 SNHLY, CDR2 FYNNEI. Using reference TRBV2 and TRBJ2-7 for the parts outside the CDR3, the full variable domain is EPEVTQTPSHQVTQMGQEVILRCVPISNHLYFYWYRQILGQKVEFLVSFYNNEISEKSEIFDDQFSVERPDGSNFTLKIRSTKLEDSAMYFCASSEWTGSSYEQYFGPGTRLTVT.

This chain uses TRBV5-6 with TRBJ1-2; 7 bases match TRBD1. Trimming took 4 bases from V and 4 from J; bases not matched to a gene: 13. In germline, CDR1 is SGHDT, CDR2 YYEEEE. The CDR3 consists of 16 residues. As DNA, the CDR3 is TGTGCCAGCAGCCCTGGGCAGGGGGGAAGGTTCTATGGCTACACCTTC. Encoded protein: CASSPGQGGRFYGYTF.

CDR3 in DNA: TGTGCCAGCAGTTACACAGATACGCAGTATTTT. Amino acids: CASSYTDTQYF. V is TRBV2 and J is TRBJ2-3; D is unclear. This CDR3 has 11 amino acids. The germline V gene has CDR1 SNHLY and CDR2 FYNNEI. Trimming removed 5 bases from V and 2 bases from J, with 2 bases in between.

The chain combines TRBV2 with TRBJ1-6; D may be TRBD1 (5 bases). Germline V lookup: CDR1 SNHLY, CDR2 FYNNEI. The CDR3 is made up of 14 amino acids. The V gene lost 6 bases and the J gene lost 7 bases, with 13 bases spanning the gap. The CDR3 region is CASRRDSENSPLHF. CDR3 sequence (DNA): TGTGCCAGCAGGAGAGACAGCGAGAATTCACCCCTCCACTTT.

The chain recombines TRBV9 with TRBJ2-1; 11 nucleotides match TRBD2. Germline CDR1 reads SGDLS; CDR2 reads YYNGEE. This CDR3 contains 15 residues. The trim removed 4 bases at V and 0 bases at J, leaving 0 bases unmatched. CDR3 residues: CASSTSGSSYNEQFF. As DNA, the CDR3 is TGTGCCAGCAGCACTAGCGGGAGCTCCTACAATGAGCAGTTCTTC.

This chain joins TRBV2 and TRBJ1-1; 9 bases map to TRBD1. V trimming: 5 bases; J trimming: 5 bases; junction bases outside the gene matches: 15. This CDR3 has 17 residues. CDR1 is SNHLY and CDR2 is FYNNEI in the germline V gene. CDR3 nucleotide sequence: TGTGCCAGCAGTCGATACGGGACAGGGAGTTACGCGACTGAAGCTTTCTTT. As protein: CASSRYGTGSYATEAFF.

V usage is TRBV5-4 and J usage is TRBJ1-2; D may be TRBD1 (5 bases). Deletions cut 4 bases from V and 3 bases from J, with 19 bases between. From germline, CDR1 is SGHNT and CDR2 YYREEE (reference sequence). The CDR3 runs to 16 residues. CDR3 in amino acids: CASSLEVGGLDYGYTF. The CDR3 DNA is TGTGCCAGCAGCCTCGAGGTGGGGGGATTAGACTATGGCTACACCTTC.

In DNA form, the CDR3 reads TGTGCCAGCGGTACACTAGCGGGAAGAAATGAGCAGTTCTTC. Translating gives CASGTLAGRNEQFF. The chain joins TRBV9 to TRBJ2-1; 10 nucleotides agree with TRBD2. This CDR3 has 14 residues. J lost 7 bases, V lost 7 bases, and 8 bases had no gene match. Germline V gene sequence: CDR1 SGDLS, CDR2 YYNGEE.

The CDR3 loop is CASSLLQGAGEKLFF. The CDR3 nucleotides read TGCGCCAGCAGCTTGTTGCAGGGGGCAGGAGAAAAACTGTTTTTT. The chain combines TRBV5-1 with TRBJ1-4; 8 bases match TRBD1. V lost 1 base and J lost 8; bases outside the gene matches: 7. The germline V gene encodes CDR1 SGHRS and CDR2 YFSETQ. The CDR3 contains 15 residues.

The chain links TRBV28 to TRBJ1-6, with 7 bases identical to TRBD1. Germline V gene sequence: CDR1 MDHEN, CDR2 SYDVKM. Germline trimming cut 8 bases from V and 1 base from J; bases unmatched to any gene: 2. CDR3 length equals 14 residues. The CDR3 sequence: CASLRGSYNSPLHF. For the CDR3, the DNA is TGTGCCAGCCTCAGGGGGTCCTATAATTCACCCCTCCACTTT.

V is TRBV15 and J is TRBJ2-1, with TRBD2 identical over 7 bases. The CDR3 is made up of 17 amino acids. V shed 0 bases, J shed 3 bases, and the junction held 8 bases outside the gene matches. Germline CDR1 LNHNV, CDR2 YYDKDF (reference sequence). Here the CDR3 reads CATSRDLGGRDYNEQFF. DNA for the CDR3: TGTGCCACCAGCAGAGATCTTGGCGGGAGAGACTACAATGAGCAGTTCTTC. The complete variable domain, with remaining parts taken from reference TRBV15 and TRBJ2-1, reads DAMVIQNPRYQVTQFGKPVTLSCSQTLNHNVMYWYQQKSSQAPKLLFHYYDKDFNNEADTPDNFQSRRPNTSFCFLDIRSPGLGDTAMYLCATSRDLGGRDYNEQFFGPGTRLTVL.

The chain recombines TRBV11-2 with TRBJ1-1, with D perhaps matching TRBD1 (5 bases). From germline, CDR1 is SGHAT and CDR2 FQNNGV. The germline V and J ends were trimmed by 1 base and 5 bases, with 14 bases remaining between them. This CDR3 spans 15 amino acids. The CDR3 DNA follows: TGTGCCAGCAGCTTAGCGGTCGGGGGGTGGACTGAAGCTTTCTTT. Protein: CASSLAVGGWTEAFF.

This clone has more than one count but fewer than ten. This rearrangement joins TRBV14 to TRBJ2-7, with TRBD2 matching over 15 bases. The CDR3 runs 19 residues. V dropped 8 bases and J dropped 2; count of bases not matched to a gene: 16. From germline, CDR1 is SGHDN and CDR2 FVKESK. The CDR3 DNA is TGTGCCAGCGAGTTTCCTCCGGGACTAGCGGGGGGTGGTCCCTACGAGCAGTACTTC. It yields the protein CASEFPPGLAGGGPYEQYF.

This clone was seen only once. The rearrangement joins TRBV7-9 to TRBJ1-4; D not certain. The V end lost 4 bases, the J end lost 8 bases, and 11 bases lay between the germline ends. Germline V gives CDR1 SEHNR, CDR2 FQNEAQ (reference sequence). CDR3 size: 13 residues. The DNA for the CDR3 is TGTGCCAGCAGCTCCCAGGATGGCGAAAAACTGTTTTTT. Translating it yields CASSSQDGEKLFF.

The CDR3 region has the DNA TGTGCCAGCAGTAAGCAGGGATTAGATACGCAGTATTTT. Protein: CASSKQGLDTQYF. The V gene is TRBV27, the J gene TRBJ2-3, with D tentatively TRBD1 (5 bases). CDR1 MNHEY and CDR2 SMNVEV come from the germline V gene (reference sequence). V was cut by 5 bases and J by 5 bases, with 11 bases left in between. CDR3 length equals 13 residues.

The rearrangement uses TRBV13 and TRBJ2-7; 8 bases match TRBD1. Germline CDR1 is PRHDT and CDR2 is FYEKMQ (reference sequence). V trimming: 5 bases; J trimming: 6 bases; junction bases outside the gene matches: 6. This CDR3 has 13 residues. DNA for the CDR3: TGTGCCAGCAGCCGGGACAGGACGGTCGAGCAGTACTTC. Translated, it gives CASSRDRTVEQYF.

This clone was seen just once. The chain has TRBV7-9 and TRBJ1-2; maybe TRBD1 (6 bases). This CDR3 has 12 residues. CDR1 and CDR2 from the germline V gene are SEHNR and FQNEAQ (reference sequence). Between the trimmed V and J ends, which lost 5 bases and 8 bases, there was a span of 12 bases. CDR3 amino acids: CASSPRTEGYTF. DNA for the CDR3: TGTGCCAGCAGCCCGAGGACAGAGGGCTACACCTTC.

The chain links TRBV7-2 to TRBJ2-7, with D perhaps TRBD2 (6 bases). The CDR3 has 16 amino acids. Between the trimmed V and J ends, which lost 1 base and 3 bases, there was a span of 16 bases. Germline lookup yields CDR1 SGHTA and CDR2 FQGNSA. The CDR3 is CASSLGTGLGLYEQYF. In DNA, the CDR3 is TGTGCCAGCAGCTTAGGTACGGGACTGGGACTCTACGAGCAGTACTTC.

The chain carries TRBV10-2 and TRBJ1-2; no definite D call. The CDR3 runs to 14 residues. Germline lookup yields CDR1 WSHSY and CDR2 SAAADI. V lost 8 bases to trimming and J lost 5 bases, with 18 bases between them. The DNA for the CDR3 is TGCGCCAGCCCCCCTAACTCGGTCGCTTATGGCTACACCTTC. This sequence encodes CASPPNSVAYGYTF.